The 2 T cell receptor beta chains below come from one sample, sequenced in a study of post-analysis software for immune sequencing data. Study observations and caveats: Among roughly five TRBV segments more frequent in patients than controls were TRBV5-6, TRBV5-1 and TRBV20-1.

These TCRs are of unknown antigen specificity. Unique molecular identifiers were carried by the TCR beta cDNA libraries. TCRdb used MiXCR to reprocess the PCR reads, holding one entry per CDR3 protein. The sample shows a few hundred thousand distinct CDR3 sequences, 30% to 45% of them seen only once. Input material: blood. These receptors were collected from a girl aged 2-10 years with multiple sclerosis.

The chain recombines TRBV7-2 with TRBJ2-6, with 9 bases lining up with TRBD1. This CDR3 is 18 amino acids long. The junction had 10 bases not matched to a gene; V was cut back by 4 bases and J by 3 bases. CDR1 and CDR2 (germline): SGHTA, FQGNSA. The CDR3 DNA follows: TGTGCCAGCAGCTCCGAAGGACAGGGGCTGGGTGGGGCCAACGTCCTGACTTTC. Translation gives CASSSEGQGLGGANVLTF.

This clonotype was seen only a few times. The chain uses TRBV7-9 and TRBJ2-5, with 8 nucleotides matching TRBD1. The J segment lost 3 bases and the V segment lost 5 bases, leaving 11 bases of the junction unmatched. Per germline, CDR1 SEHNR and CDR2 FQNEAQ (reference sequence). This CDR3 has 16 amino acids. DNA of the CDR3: TGTGCCAGCAGCGACAGGGGACAGAGATGGAAAGAGACCCAGTACTTC. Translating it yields CASSDRGQRWKETQYF.